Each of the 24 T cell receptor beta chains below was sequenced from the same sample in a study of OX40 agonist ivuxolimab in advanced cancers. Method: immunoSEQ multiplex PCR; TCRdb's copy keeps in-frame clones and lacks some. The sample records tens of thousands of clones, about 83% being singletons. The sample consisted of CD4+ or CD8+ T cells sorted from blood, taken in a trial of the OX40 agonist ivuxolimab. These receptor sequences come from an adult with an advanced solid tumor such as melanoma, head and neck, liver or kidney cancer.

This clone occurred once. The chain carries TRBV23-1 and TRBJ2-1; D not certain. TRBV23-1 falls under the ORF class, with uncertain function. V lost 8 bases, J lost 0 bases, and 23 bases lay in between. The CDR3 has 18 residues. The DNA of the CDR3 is TGCGCCAGCCCCTCGGTGGAACCCGGCCGGAGCTCCTACAATGAGCAGTTCTTC. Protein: CASPSVEPGRSSYNEQFF.

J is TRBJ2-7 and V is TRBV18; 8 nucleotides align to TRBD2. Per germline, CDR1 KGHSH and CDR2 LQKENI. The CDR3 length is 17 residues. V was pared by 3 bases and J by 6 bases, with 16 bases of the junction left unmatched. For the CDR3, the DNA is TGTGCCAGCTCACCTCCGGGGGGGGGACCCAAGTCCACCGAGCAGTACTTC. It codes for CASSPPGGGPKSTEQYF. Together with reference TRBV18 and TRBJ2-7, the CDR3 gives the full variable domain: NAGVMQNPRHLVRRRGQEARLRCSPMKGHSHVYWYRQLPEEGLKFMVYLQKENIIDESGMPKERFSAEFPKEGPSILRIQQVVRGDSAAYFCASSPPGGGPKSTEQYFGPGTRLTVT.

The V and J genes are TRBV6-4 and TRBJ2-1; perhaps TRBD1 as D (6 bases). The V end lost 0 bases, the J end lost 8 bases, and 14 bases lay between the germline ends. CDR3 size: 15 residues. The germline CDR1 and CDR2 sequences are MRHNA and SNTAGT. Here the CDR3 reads CASSDSGAIKDEQFF. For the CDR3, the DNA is TGTGCCAGCAGTGACTCGGGGGCCATTAAGGATGAGCAGTTCTTC.

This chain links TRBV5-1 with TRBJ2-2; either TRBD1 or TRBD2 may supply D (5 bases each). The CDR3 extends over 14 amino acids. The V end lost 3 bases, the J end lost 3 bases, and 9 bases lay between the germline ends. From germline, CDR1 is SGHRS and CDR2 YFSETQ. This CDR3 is CASSSLGDTGELFF. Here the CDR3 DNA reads TGCGCCAGCAGCTCACTAGGGGACACCGGGGAGCTGTTTTTT.

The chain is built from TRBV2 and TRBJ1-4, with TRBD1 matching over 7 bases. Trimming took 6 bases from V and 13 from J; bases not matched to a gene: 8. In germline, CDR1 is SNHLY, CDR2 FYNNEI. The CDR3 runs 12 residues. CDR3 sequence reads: CASRGGGGSLFF. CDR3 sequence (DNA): TGTGCCAGCAGGGGAGGAGGGGGCTCACTGTTTTTT.

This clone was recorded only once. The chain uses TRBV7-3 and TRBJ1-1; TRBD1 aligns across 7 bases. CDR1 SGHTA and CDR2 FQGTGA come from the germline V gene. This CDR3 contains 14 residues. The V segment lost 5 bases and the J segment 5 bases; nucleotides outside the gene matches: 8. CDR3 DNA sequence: TGTGCCAGCAGCCCGGGACAGCAGGAAACTGAAGCTTTCTTT. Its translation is CASSPGQQETEAFF.

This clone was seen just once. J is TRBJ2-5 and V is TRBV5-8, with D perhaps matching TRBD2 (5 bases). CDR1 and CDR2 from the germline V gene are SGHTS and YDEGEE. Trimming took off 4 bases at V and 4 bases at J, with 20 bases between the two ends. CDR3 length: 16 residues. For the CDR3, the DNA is TGTGCCAGCAGCCGAACGCTAGCTGCAACGGGAGAGACCCAGTACTTC. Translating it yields CASSRTLAATGETQYF. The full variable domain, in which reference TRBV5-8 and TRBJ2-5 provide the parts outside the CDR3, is EAGVTQSPTHLIKTRGQQATLRCSPISGHTSVYWYQQALGLGLQFLLWYDEGEERNRGNFPPRFSGRQFPNYSSELNVNALELEDSALYLCASSRTLAATGETQYFGPGTRLLVL.

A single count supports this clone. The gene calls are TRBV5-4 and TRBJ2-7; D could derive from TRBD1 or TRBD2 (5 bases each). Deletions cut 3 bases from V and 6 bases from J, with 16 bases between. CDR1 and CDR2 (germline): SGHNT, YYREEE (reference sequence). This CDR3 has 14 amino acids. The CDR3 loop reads CASSSDRGTGEQYF. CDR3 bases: TGTGCCAGCAGCTCCGACAGAGGGACCGGCGAGCAGTACTTC.

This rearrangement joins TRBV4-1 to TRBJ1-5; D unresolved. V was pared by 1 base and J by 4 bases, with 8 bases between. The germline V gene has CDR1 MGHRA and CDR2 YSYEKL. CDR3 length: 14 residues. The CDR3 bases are TGCGCCAGCAGCCAAGTTTTGATAAATCAGCCCCAGCATTTT. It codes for CASSQVLINQPQHF.

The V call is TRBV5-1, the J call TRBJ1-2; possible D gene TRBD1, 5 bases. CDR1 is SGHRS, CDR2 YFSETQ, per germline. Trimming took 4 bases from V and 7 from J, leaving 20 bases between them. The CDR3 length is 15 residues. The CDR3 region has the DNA TGCGCCAGCAGCACCGACAGACCTTTGTGGGGTGGCTACACCTTC. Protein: CASSTDRPLWGGYTF.

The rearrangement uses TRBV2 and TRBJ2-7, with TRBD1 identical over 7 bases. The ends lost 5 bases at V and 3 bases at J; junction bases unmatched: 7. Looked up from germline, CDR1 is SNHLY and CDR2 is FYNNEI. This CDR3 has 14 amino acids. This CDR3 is CASSPGDSFYEQYF. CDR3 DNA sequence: TGTGCCAGCAGTCCTGGGGACAGTTTCTACGAGCAGTACTTC.

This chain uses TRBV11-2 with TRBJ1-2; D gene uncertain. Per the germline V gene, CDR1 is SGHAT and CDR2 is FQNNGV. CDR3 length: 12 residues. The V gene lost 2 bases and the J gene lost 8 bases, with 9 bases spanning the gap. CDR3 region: CASSLIVSGYTF. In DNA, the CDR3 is TGTGCCAGCAGCTTAATAGTTTCGGGCTACACCTTC. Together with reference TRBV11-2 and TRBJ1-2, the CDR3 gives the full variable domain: EAGVAQSPRYKIIEKRQSVAFWCNPISGHATLYWYQQILGQGPKLLIQFQNNGVVDDSQLPKDRFSAERLKGVDSTLKIQPAKLEDSAVYLCASSLIVSGYTFGSGTRLTVV.

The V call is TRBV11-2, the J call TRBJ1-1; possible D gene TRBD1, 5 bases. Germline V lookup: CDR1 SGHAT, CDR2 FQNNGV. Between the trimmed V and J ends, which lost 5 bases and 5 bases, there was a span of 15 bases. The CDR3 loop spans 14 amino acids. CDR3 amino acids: CASSRSRAGTEAFF. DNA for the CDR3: TGTGCCAGCAGCCGAAGCAGGGCGGGGACTGAAGCTTTCTTT.

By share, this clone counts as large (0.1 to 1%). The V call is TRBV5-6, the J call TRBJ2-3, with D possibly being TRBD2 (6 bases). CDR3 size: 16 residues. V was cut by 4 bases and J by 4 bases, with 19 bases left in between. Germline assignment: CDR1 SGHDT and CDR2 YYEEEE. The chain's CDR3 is CASSPVDSGRPDTQYF. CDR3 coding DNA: TGTGCCAGCAGCCCGGTGGATAGCGGACGTCCAGATACGCAGTATTTT.

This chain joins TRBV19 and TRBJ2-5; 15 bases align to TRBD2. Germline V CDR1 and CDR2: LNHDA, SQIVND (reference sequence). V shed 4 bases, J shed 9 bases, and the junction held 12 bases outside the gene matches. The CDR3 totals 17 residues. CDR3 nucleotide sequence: TGTGCCAGTAGTACCATAGGGACTAGCGGGGGGTCCGTGGCCCAGTACTTC. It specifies CASSTIGTSGGSVAQYF.

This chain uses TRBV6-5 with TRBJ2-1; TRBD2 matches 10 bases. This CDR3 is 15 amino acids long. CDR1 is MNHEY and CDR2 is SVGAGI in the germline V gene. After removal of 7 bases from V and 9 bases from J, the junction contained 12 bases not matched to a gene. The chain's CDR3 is CASTPAEAGGGEQFF. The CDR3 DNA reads TGTGCCAGCACCCCGGCGGAAGCGGGAGGGGGTGAGCAGTTCTTC.

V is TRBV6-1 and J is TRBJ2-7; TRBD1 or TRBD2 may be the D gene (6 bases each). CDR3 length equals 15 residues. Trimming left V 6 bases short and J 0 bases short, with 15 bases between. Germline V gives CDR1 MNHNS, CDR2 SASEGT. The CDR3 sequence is CASSGLGGTSYEQYF. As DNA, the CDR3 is TGTGCCAGCAGCGGACTGGGGGGCACCTCCTACGAGCAGTACTTC.

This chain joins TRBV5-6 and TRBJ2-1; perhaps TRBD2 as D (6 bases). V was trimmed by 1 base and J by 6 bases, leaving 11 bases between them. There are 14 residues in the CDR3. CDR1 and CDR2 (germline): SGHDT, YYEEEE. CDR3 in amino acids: CASSLWGVINEQFF. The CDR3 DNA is TGTGCCAGCAGCTTGTGGGGGGTGATCAATGAGCAGTTCTTC.

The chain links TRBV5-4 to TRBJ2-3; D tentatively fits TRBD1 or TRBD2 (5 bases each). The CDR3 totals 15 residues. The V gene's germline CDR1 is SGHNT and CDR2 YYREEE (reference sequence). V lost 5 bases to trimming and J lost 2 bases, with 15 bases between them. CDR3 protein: CASRTEVGATDTQYF. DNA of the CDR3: TGTGCCAGCAGAACCGAGGTCGGGGCCACAGATACGCAGTATTTT.

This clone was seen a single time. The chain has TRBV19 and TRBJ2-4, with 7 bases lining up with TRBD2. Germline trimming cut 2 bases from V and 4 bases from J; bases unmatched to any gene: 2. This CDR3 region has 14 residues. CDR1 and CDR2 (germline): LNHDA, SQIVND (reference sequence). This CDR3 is CASSISGLKNIQYF. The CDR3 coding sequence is TGTGCCAGTAGTATATCGGGACTAAAAAACATTCAGTACTTC.

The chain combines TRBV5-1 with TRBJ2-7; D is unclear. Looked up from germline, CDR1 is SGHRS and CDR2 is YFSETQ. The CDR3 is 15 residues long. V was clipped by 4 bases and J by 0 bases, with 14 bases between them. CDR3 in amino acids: CASSPDGPPSYEQYF. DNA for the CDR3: TGCGCCAGCAGCCCCGACGGCCCTCCCTCCTACGAGCAGTACTTC. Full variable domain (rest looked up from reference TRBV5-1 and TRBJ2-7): KAGVTQTPRYLIKTRGQQVTLSCSPISGHRSVSWYQQTPGQGLQFLFEYFSETQRNKGNFPGRFSGRQFSNSRSEMNVSTLELGDSALYLCASSPDGPPSYEQYFGPGTRLTVT.

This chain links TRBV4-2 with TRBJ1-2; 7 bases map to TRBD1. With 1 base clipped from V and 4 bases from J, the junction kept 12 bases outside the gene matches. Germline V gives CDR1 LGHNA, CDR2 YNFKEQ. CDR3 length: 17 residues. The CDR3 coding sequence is TGTGCCAGCAGCCAAGGCGATAAGGGGACAGCCCTCTATGGCTACACCTTC. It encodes CASSQGDKGTALYGYTF.

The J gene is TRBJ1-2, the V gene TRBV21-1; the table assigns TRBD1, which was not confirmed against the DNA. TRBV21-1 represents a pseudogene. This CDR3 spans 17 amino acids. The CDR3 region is CASSTSRAGRGRDGYTF. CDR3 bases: TGTGCCAGCAGCACGTCCCGAGCGGGCAGGGGGCGGGATGGCTACACCTTC.

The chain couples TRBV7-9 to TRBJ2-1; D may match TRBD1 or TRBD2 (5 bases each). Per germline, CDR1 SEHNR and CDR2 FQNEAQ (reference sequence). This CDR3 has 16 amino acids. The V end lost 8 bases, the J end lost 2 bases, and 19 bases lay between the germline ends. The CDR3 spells CASDGRRDRPYNEQFF. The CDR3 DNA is TGTGCCAGCGACGGACGCCGGGACCGACCCTACAATGAGCAGTTCTTC.